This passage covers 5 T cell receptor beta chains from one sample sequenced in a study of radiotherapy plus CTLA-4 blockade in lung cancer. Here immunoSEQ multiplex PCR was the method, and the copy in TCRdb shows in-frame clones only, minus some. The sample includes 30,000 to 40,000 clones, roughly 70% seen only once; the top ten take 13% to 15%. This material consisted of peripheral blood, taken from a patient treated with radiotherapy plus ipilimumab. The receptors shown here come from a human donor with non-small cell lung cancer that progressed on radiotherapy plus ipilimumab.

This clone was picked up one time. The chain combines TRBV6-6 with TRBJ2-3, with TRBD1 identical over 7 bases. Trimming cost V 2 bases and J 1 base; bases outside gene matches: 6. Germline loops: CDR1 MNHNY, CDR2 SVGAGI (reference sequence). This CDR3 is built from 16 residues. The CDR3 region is CASSYGAGGGTDTQYF. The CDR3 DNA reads TGTGCCAGCAGTTACGGAGCAGGGGGAGGCACAGATACGCAGTATTTT.

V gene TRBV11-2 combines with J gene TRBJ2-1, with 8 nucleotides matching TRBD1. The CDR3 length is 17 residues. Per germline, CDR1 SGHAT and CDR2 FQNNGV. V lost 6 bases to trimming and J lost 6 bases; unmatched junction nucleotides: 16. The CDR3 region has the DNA TGTGCCAGCAGTTCAAAGTCCGGGACAGGAATGGGCAATGAGCAGTTCTTC. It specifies CASSSKSGTGMGNEQFF.

The CDR3 spells CASSLYQAGGTEAFF. In nucleotides, the CDR3 is TGTGCCAGCAGCTTATATCAGGCAGGGGGCACTGAAGCTTTCTTT. The chain has TRBV7-2 and TRBJ1-1, with 7 bases aligning to TRBD1. The V gene's germline CDR1 is SGHTA and CDR2 FQGNSA. This CDR3 comprises 15 residues. After removal of 2 bases from V and 4 bases from J, the junction contained 7 bases not matched to a gene.

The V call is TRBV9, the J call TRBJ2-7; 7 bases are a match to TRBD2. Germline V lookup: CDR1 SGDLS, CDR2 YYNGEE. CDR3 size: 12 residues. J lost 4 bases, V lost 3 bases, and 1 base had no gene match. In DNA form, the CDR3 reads TGTGCCAGCAGCGGGGGGGGATACGAGCAGTACTTC. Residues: CASSGGGYEQYF.

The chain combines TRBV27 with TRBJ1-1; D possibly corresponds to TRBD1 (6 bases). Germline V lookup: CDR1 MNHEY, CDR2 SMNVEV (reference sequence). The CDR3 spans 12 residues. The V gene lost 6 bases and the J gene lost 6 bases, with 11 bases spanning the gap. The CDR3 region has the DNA TGTGCCAGCAGACAGGGCCTGGCTGAAGCTTTCTTT. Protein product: CASRQGLAEAFF.